These 23 T cell receptor beta chains came from one sample sequenced in a study of blood T cell repertoires in COVID-19. Assay: immunoSEQ multiplex PCR; the TCRdb copy retains only in-frame clones and omits some. The profile shows some 10,000 clones, over 70% of them singletons. The sample consisted of peripheral blood. These TCRs come from a human donor in a cohort sampled during active COVID-19.

The chain recombines TRBV2 with TRBJ2-3, with 13 bases fitting TRBD2. Germline CDR1 is SNHLY and CDR2 is FYNNEI. V lost 6 bases to trimming and J lost 5 bases; unmatched junction nucleotides: 5. The CDR3 has 15 residues. The CDR3 nucleotides are TGTGCCAGCAGCCCCTGGACTAGCGGGGGAGATACGCAGTATTTT. Translating it yields CASSPWTSGGDTQYF.

This clone was detected once. One junction end does not reproduce the germline sequence, and a read error may be involved. The chain carries TRBV30 and TRBJ1-2; no firm D call. Per the germline V gene, CDR1 is GTSNPN and CDR2 is SVGIG (reference sequence). There are 13 residues in the CDR3. The chain's CDR3 is CAWSDRRQIGGAF. In DNA, the CDR3 is TGTGCCTGGAGTGATAGAAGGCAGATCGGCGGCGCCTTC.

The chain joins TRBV2 to TRBJ2-5, with 10 bases lining up with TRBD2. This CDR3 contains 15 residues. In germline, CDR1 is SNHLY, CDR2 FYNNEI. V lost 5 bases, J lost 2 bases, and 5 bases stayed unmatched. The CDR3 protein is CASSPGLALQETQYF. CDR3 sequence (DNA): TGTGCCAGCAGTCCGGGACTAGCGCTACAAGAGACCCAGTACTTC.

This chain joins TRBV6-6 and TRBJ1-6; D might be TRBD1 (5 bases). Germline CDR1 MNHNY, CDR2 SVGAGI (reference sequence). V lost 6 bases and J lost 5, with 17 bases in between. The CDR3 is 16 amino acids. CDR3 DNA sequence: TGTGCCAGCAGCCCAGGGCGGGAACAGAATAATTCACCCCTCCACTTT. Protein product: CASSPGREQNNSPLHF.

V gene TRBV19 combines with J gene TRBJ1-5; the D gene is possibly TRBD1 (5 bases). Germline loops: CDR1 LNHDA, CDR2 SQIVND (reference sequence). Trimming pared 3 bases from V and 5 bases from J, leaving 14 bases between. The CDR3 contains 15 residues. In DNA form, the CDR3 reads TGTGCCAGTAGTATCTGGGAAGGGACTCATCAGCCCCAGCATTTT. It codes for CASSIWEGTHQPQHF.

This chain uses TRBV6-2 or TRBV6-3 with TRBJ1-4; a weak D match, TRBD1 (6 bases). From germline, CDR1 is MNHEY and CDR2 SVGEGT. The V end was cut by 2 bases, the J end by 8 bases, with 12 bases between. CDR3 length: 14 residues. CDR3 amino acids: CASSYMGAREKLFF. As DNA, the CDR3 is TGTGCCAGCAGTTACATGGGGGCGCGGGAAAAACTGTTTTTT.

The chain is built from TRBV7-2 and TRBJ2-7; no clear D gene. The CDR3 extends over 11 amino acids. Germline CDR1 reads SGHTA; CDR2 reads FQGNSA. Trimming shortened V by 5 bases and J by 7 bases, and 9 bases separated the two germline ends. DNA for the CDR3: TGTGCCAGCAGCCTCCTTCGGGAGCAGTACTTC. It codes for CASSLLREQYF. Together with reference TRBV7-2 and TRBJ2-7, the CDR3 gives the full variable domain: GAGVSQSPSNKVTEKGKDVELRCDPISGHTALYWYRQSLGQGLEFLIYFQGNSAPDKSGLPSDRFSAERTGGSVSTLTIQRTQQEDSAVYLCASSLLREQYFGPGTRLTVT.

J is TRBJ2-7 and V is TRBV5-4, with TRBD1 matching over 8 bases. Germline trimming cut 3 bases from V and 3 bases from J; bases unmatched to any gene: 8. This CDR3 is built from 15 residues. The germline CDR1 and CDR2 sequences are SGHNT and YYREEE (reference sequence). In nucleotides, the CDR3 is TGTGCCAGCAGCTCCCCCGGGACAGGAATCTACGAGCAGTACTTC. This encodes CASSSPGTGIYEQYF.

V gene TRBV29-1 combines with J gene TRBJ1-4, with TRBD1 matching over 8 bases. The J segment lost 7 bases and the V segment lost 5 bases, leaving 6 bases of the junction unmatched. The CDR3 has 13 residues. Germline V gene lookup returns CDR1 SQVTM and CDR2 ANQGSEA. This chain's CDR3 is CSVSDRAGEKLFF. The CDR3 DNA sequence: TGCAGCGTTTCGGACAGGGCGGGTGAAAAACTGTTTTTT.

This clone was seen just once. The chain joins TRBV19 to TRBJ2-4; 8 nucleotides agree with TRBD1. V lost 6 bases, J lost 4 bases, and 2 bases stayed unmatched. The length of the CDR3 is 13 residues. CDR1 LNHDA and CDR2 SQIVND come from the germline V gene (reference sequence). For the CDR3, the DNA is TGTGCCAGTAGGGGGACAGGAAAAAACATTCAGTACTTC. It encodes CASRGTGKNIQYF.

This rearrangement joins TRBV5-1 to TRBJ2-5, with 10 bases lining up with TRBD2. Trimming at V came to 0 bases and at J to 4 bases, leaving 6 bases not matched to a gene. The germline V gene has CDR1 SGHRS and CDR2 YFSETQ. The CDR3 consists of 16 residues. The CDR3 region is CASSLDQRGGGETQYF. The CDR3 DNA is TGCGCCAGCAGCTTGGACCAGCGGGGGGGCGGAGAGACCCAGTACTTC.

This rearrangement joins TRBV4-1 to TRBJ2-5; D is perhaps TRBD2 (7 bases). The V gene lost 4 bases and the J gene lost 5 bases, with 14 bases spanning the gap. The V gene's germline CDR1 is MGHRA and CDR2 YSYEKL. The CDR3 totals 14 residues. The CDR3 spells CASSPEGGGETQYF. In DNA, the CDR3 is TGCGCCAGCAGCCCCGAGGGGGGAGGGGAGACCCAGTACTTC.

This clone was detected only once. The V call is TRBV5-1, the J call TRBJ2-5; 7 bases line up with TRBD2. V was clipped by 4 bases and J by 7 bases; unmatched bases: 4. Germline V lookup: CDR1 SGHRS, CDR2 YFSETQ. The CDR3 totals 12 residues. CDR3 DNA: TGCGCCAGCAGCCCCCCGGGGGGGACCCAGTACTTC. Encoded protein: CASSPPGGTQYF.

The chain employs TRBV29-1 and TRBJ2-7, with no clear D. Looked up from germline, CDR1 is SQVTM and CDR2 is ANQGSEA. The CDR3 is made up of 10 amino acids. Trimming took 8 bases from V and 4 from J, leaving 9 bases between them. For the CDR3, the DNA is TGCAGCTTCATTTTTTACGAGCAGTACTTC. This codes for CSFIFYEQYF.

CDR3 coding DNA: TGTGCCTGGCTCGGGGAGTTTAATGAAAAACTGTTTTTT. Translation: CAWLGEFNEKLFF. The rearrangement links TRBV30 to TRBJ1-4; D call uncertain. V gave up 5 bases and J gave up 4 bases, with 11 bases separating them. The CDR3 totals 13 residues. Germline V CDR1 and CDR2: GTSNPN, SVGIG (reference sequence).

The gene calls are TRBV7-8 and TRBJ1-3; weak D call: TRBD1 (6 bases). CDR1 is SGHVS and CDR2 is FQNEAQ in the germline V gene. Trimming cost V 4 bases and J 0 bases, with 13 bases left between them. The CDR3 contains 16 residues. CDR3 coding DNA: TGTGCCAGCAGCTCGACAGGTGTGGCCTCTGGAAACACCATATATTTT. This codes for CASSSTGVASGNTIYF.

CDR3 protein: CASSVSGGVANEQFF. In DNA form, the CDR3 reads TGTGCCAGCAGCGTGAGCGGGGGGGTTGCAAATGAGCAGTTCTTC. The chain is built from TRBV9 and TRBJ2-1; 10 bases fit TRBD2. V dropped 2 bases and J dropped 7; count of bases not matched to a gene: 6. The CDR3 is 15 residues long. CDR1 is SGDLS, CDR2 YYNGEE, per germline.

This chain links TRBV7-2 with TRBJ2-5; 11 bases align to TRBD1. V was pared by 5 bases and J by 4 bases, with 6 bases of the junction left unmatched. CDR1 SGHTA and CDR2 FQGNSA come from the germline V gene. CDR3 length: 15 residues. CDR3 nucleotides: TGTGCCAGCAGCACCCAAGGGACAGGGGGAGAGACCCAGTACTTC. Translated, it gives CASSTQGTGGETQYF.

The chain carries TRBV4-2 and TRBJ1-1; unclear D gene. The CDR3 covers 13 residues. V lost 2 bases to trimming and J lost 4 bases, with 8 bases between them. Germline V gives CDR1 LGHNA, CDR2 YNFKEQ. The CDR3 protein is CASSQSEPTEAFF. CDR3 sequence (DNA): TGTGCCAGCAGCCAATCAGAACCCACTGAAGCTTTCTTT.

The chain uses TRBV9 and TRBJ1-5; 7 positions agree with TRBD1. J was trimmed by 3 bases and V by 2 bases; bases with no gene match: 2. This CDR3 is built from 14 residues. CDR1 and CDR2 from the germline V gene are SGDLS and YYNGEE. CDR3 amino acids: CASSVGQSNQPQHF. CDR3 nucleotides: TGTGCCAGCAGCGTGGGACAGTCCAATCAGCCCCAGCATTTT.

The V call is TRBV5-4, the J call TRBJ1-2; the D gene is possibly TRBD1 (6 bases). This CDR3 is 14 amino acids long. Germline V gene sequence: CDR1 SGHNT, CDR2 YYREEE (reference sequence). V lost 4 bases to trimming and J lost 3 bases, with 13 bases between them. For the CDR3, the DNA is TGTGCCAGCAGCCTGGAAGGGGGTTACTATGGCTACACCTTC. Amino acids: CASSLEGGYYGYTF.

This clone was detected only a few times. This chain uses TRBV6-6 with TRBJ2-2, with 10 nucleotides matching TRBD1. Germline CDR1 is MNHNY and CDR2 is SVGAGI (reference sequence). The CDR3 covers 16 residues. With V trimmed by 6 bases and J by 6 bases, 10 bases remained unmatched. Here the CDR3 DNA reads TGTGCCAGCAGGGGGAGACAGGGGGCTGGCGCCGGGGAGCTGTTTTTT. Translating gives CASRGRQGAGAGELFF.

The J gene is TRBJ2-1, the V gene TRBV5-1, with TRBD2 matching over 8 bases. The ends lost 4 bases at V and 9 bases at J; junction bases unmatched: 3. Germline-derived CDR1 and CDR2 are SGHRS and YFSETQ. This CDR3 region has 12 residues. The CDR3 protein is CASSVAGTEQFF. The CDR3 nucleotides read TGCGCCAGCAGCGTAGCGGGGACTGAGCAGTTCTTC.